Listed here are 4 T cell receptor beta chains from one sample, sequenced in a study of blood T cell repertoires in COVID-19. TCRdb's table, derived via immunoSEQ multiplex PCR, lists solely in-frame clones and lacks some. The data hold a few hundred thousand clones, with around nine tenths observed a single time. The sequenced sample was peripheral blood. All receptors come from a young man with active or convalescent COVID-19.

V and J are TRBV19 and TRBJ2-7, with 9 bases that match TRBD2. V trimming: 3 bases; J trimming: 10 bases; junction bases outside the gene matches: 10. This CDR3 comprises 14 residues. Germline V gene sequence: CDR1 LNHDA, CDR2 SQIVND (reference sequence). CDR3 amino acids: CASSIESSGDPQYF. The CDR3, as DNA: TGTGCCAGTAGTATTGAATCTAGCGGGGACCCACAGTACTTC.

The chain has TRBV6-1 and TRBJ1-5; D perhaps matches TRBD1 (6 bases). The CDR3 loop spans 15 amino acids. In germline, CDR1 is MNHNS, CDR2 SASEGT. V lost 2 bases and J 6 bases, leaving 14 bases between the germline ends. The CDR3 DNA sequence: TGTGCCAGCAGTGAACGGGGGGCTGAACCTCAGCCCCAGCATTTT. This encodes CASSERGAEPQPQHF.

The V call is TRBV5-5, the J call TRBJ2-3; 7 bases agree with TRBD2. From germline, CDR1 is SGHKS and CDR2 YYEKEE (reference sequence). There are 15 residues in the CDR3. The J segment lost 0 bases and the V segment lost 6 bases, leaving 7 bases of the junction unmatched. The CDR3 DNA reads as TGTGCCAGCACCCGCGGGAGCCTCAGCACAGATACGCAGTATTTT. It yields the protein CASTRGSLSTDTQYF.

CDR3 coding DNA: TGTGCCAGCGGGGGACAGTACCAAGAGACCCAGTACTTC. Residues: CASGGQYQETQYF. The V and J genes are TRBV12-3 or TRBV12-4 and TRBJ2-5; 7 bases are shared with TRBD1. The J segment lost 0 bases and the V segment lost 8 bases, leaving 3 bases of the junction unmatched. This CDR3 comprises 13 residues.